This T cell receptor (beta chain) was documented in a study of blood T cell repertoires in COVID-19. CDR3 size: 15 residues. The V end was cut by 0 bases, the J end by 8 bases, with 15 bases between. CDR1 and CDR2 from the germline V gene are SGHDT and YYEEEE. In this sample, this clone turned up once. Only in-frame clones appear in the TCRdb table, and some are missing; sequencing was by immunoSEQ multiplex PCR. Among 300,000 to 350,000 clones, roughly 90% were seen once, and the ten largest hold roughly 2.3%. Sequenced input: peripheral blood. This sequence was found in a man aged 18 to 30 with active or convalescent COVID-19. The V gene is TRBV5-6, the J gene TRBJ1-5; D possibly corresponds to TRBD1 (5 bases). The CDR3 sequence: CASSLGGSSYEPQHF. DNA for the CDR3: TGTGCCAGCAGCTTGGGGGGCAGTTCCTATGAGCCCCAGCATTTT.